This TCR beta chain emerged from a study of T cells in Graves' hyperthyroidism and ophthalmopathy. Overall study context: Before treatment of any kind, peripheral blood was taken at initial diagnosis. Findings and limits, study-wide: Most thyroid clonotypes that were expanded above 0.001 also turned up in blood.

From germline, CDR1 is SNHLY and CDR2 FYNNEI. The V end lost 4 bases, the J end lost 1 base, and 7 bases lay between the germline ends. The CDR3 runs to 13 residues. Researchers took RNA transcripts and amplified the TCR beta CDR3 regions from them. HTBI primers were the set used in a first-round RT-PCR of the TCR CDR3. TCRdb called the multiplex PCR reads again in MiXCR, with one record for every CDR3 protein. This table has about 500,000 distinct CDR3 sequences, approximately 15% appearing once. This clonotype was picked up many times. Its target is not known. The sample was blood. This TCR derives from a woman younger than 35 with Graves' hyperthyroidism. This sequence joins TRBV2 and TRBJ1-1; D might be TRBD1 (6 bases). The CDR3 nucleotides read TGTGCCAGCAGTGGACAGGAGAACACTGAAGCTTTCTTT. As protein: CASSGQENTEAFF.